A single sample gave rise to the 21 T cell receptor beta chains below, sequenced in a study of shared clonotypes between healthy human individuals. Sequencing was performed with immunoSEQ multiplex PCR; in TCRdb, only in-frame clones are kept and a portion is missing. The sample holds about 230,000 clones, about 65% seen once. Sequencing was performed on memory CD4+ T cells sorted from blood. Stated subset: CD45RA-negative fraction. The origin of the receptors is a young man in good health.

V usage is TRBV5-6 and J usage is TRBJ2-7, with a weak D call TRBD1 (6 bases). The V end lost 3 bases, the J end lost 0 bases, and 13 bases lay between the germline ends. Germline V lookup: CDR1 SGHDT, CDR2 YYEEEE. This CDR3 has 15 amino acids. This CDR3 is CASSSTGQTSYEQYF. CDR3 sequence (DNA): TGTGCCAGCAGCTCGACTGGACAGACCTCCTACGAGCAGTACTTC. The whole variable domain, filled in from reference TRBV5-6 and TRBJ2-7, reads DAGVTQSPTHLIKTRGQQVTLRCSPKSGHDTVSWYQQALGQGPQFIFQYYEEEERQRGNFPDRFSGHQFPNYSSELNVNALLLGDSALYLCASSSTGQTSYEQYFGPGTRLTVT.

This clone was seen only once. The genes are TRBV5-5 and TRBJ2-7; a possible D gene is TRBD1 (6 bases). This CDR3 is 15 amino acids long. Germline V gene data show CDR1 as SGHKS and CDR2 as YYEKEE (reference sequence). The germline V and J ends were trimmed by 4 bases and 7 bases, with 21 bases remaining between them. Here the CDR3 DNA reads TGTGCCAGCAGCCCGGACGGGACACTAGACCTGGAGCAGTACTTC. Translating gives CASSPDGTLDLEQYF.

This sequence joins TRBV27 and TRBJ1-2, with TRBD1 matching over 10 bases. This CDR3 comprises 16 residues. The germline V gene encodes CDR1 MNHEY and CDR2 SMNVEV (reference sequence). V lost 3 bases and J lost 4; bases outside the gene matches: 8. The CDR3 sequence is CASSLGQGFLSYGYTF. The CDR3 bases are TGTGCCAGCAGTTTGGGACAGGGGTTTTTGAGCTATGGCTACACCTTC.

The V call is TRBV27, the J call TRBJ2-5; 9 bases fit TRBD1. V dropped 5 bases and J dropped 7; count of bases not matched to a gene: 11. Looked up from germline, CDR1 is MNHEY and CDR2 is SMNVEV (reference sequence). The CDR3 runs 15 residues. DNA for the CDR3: TGTGCCAGCAGTCGAATACAGGGGGCTCAGGCGACCCAGTACTTC. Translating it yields CASSRIQGAQATQYF.

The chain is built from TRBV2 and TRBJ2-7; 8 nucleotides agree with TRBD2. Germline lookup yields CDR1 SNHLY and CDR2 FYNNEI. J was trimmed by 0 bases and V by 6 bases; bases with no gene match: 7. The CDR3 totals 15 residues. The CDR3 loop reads CASRMSREGSYEQYF. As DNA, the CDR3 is TGTGCCAGCAGAATGTCTCGGGAGGGCTCCTACGAGCAGTACTTC.

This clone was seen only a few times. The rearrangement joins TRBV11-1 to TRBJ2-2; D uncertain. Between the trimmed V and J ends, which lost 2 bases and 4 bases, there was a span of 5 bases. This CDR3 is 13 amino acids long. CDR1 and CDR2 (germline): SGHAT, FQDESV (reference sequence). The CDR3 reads CASSLKATGELFF. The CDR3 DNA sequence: TGTGCCAGCAGCTTAAAGGCCACCGGGGAGCTGTTTTTT.

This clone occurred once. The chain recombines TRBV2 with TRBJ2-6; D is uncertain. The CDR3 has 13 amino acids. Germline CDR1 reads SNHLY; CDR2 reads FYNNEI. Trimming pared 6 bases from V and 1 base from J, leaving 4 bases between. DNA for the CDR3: TGTGCCAGCAGGAGATCTGGGGCCAACGTCCTGACTTTC. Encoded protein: CASRRSGANVLTF.

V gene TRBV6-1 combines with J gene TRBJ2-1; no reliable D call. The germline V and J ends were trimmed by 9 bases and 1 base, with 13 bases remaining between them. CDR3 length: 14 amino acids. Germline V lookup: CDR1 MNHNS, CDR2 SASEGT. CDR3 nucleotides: TGTGCCAGTGCCCGAGCGTTATCCTACAATGAGCAGTTCTTC. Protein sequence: CASARALSYNEQFF.

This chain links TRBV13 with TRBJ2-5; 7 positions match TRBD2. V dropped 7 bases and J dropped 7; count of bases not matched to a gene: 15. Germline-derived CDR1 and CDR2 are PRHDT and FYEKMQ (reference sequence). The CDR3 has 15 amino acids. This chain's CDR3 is CASKIGGRALGTQYF. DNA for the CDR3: TGTGCCAGCAAGATTGGAGGGAGGGCCCTCGGGACCCAGTACTTC. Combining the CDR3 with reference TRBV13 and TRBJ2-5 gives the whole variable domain AAGVIQSPRHLIKEKRETATLKCYPIPRHDTVYWYQQGPGQDPQFLISFYEKMQSDKGSIPDRFSAQQFSDYHSELNMSSLELGDSALYFCASKIGGRALGTQYFGPGTRLLVL.

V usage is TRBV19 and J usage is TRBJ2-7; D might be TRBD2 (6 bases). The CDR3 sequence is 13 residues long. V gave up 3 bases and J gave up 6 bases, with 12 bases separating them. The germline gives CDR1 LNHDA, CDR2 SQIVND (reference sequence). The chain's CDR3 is CASSIGGTGEQYF. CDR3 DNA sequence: TGTGCCAGTAGTATCGGAGGGACCGGCGAGCAGTACTTC. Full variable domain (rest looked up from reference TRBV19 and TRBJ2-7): DGGITQSPKYLFRKEGQNVTLSCEQNLNHDAMYWYRQDPGQGLRLIYYSQIVNDFQKGDIAEGYSVSREKKESFPLTVTSAQKNPTAFYLCASSIGGTGEQYFGPGTRLTVT.

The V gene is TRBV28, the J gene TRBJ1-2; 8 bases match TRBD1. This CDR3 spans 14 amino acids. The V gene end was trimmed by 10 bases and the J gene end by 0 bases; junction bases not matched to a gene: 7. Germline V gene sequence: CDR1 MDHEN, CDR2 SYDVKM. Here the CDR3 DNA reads TGTGCCATCGAGGACAGGGCAACTAACTATGGCTACACCTTC. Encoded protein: CAIEDRATNYGYTF.

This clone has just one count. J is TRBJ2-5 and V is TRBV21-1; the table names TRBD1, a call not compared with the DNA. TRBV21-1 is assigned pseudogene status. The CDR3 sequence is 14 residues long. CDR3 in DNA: TGTGCCAGCAGCAGGGGACAGGGGTCGAAGACCCAGTACTTC. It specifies CASSRGQGSKTQYF.

The CDR3 reads CATENRGDSGNTIYF. As DNA, the CDR3 is TGTGCCACGGAAAACAGGGGAGACTCTGGAAACACCATATATTTT. The V call is TRBV2, the J call TRBJ1-3, with TRBD1 matching over 7 bases. CDR3 length: 15 amino acids. V gave up 10 bases and J gave up 0 bases; unmatched junction bases: 9. CDR1 SNHLY and CDR2 FYNNEI come from the germline V gene.

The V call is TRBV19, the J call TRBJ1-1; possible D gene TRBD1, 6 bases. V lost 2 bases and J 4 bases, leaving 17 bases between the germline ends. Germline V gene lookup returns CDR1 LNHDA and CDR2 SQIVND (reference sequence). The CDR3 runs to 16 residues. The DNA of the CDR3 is TGTGCCAGTAGTATATTCACAAGGCCAGGGGTCACTGAAGCTTTCTTT. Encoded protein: CASSIFTRPGVTEAFF.

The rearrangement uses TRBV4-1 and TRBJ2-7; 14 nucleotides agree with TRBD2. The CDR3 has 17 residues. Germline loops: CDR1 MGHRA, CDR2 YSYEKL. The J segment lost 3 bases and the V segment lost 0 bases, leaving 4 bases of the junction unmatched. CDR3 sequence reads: CASSQESGLAGVYEQYF. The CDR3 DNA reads TGCGCCAGCAGCCAAGAGTCGGGACTAGCGGGAGTCTACGAGCAGTACTTC.

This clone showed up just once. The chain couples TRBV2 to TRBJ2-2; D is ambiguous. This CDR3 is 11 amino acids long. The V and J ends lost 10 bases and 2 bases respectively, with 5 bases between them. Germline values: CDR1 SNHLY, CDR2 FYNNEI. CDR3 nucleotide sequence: TGTGCCACCACCAACACCGGGGAGCTGTTTTTT. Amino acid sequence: CATTNTGELFF.

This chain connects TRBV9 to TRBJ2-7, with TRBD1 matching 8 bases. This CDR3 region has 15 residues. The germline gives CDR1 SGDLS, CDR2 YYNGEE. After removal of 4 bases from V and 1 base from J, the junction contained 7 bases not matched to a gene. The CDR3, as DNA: TGTGCCAGCAGCCCCCGTAGGGACAGGTCCTACGAGCAGTACTTC. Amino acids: CASSPRRDRSYEQYF.

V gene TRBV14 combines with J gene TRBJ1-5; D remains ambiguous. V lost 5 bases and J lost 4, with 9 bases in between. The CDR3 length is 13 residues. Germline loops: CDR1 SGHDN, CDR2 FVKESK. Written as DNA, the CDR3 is TGTGCCAGCAGCGTCGGACGTAATCAGCCCCAGCATTTT. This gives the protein CASSVGRNQPQHF.

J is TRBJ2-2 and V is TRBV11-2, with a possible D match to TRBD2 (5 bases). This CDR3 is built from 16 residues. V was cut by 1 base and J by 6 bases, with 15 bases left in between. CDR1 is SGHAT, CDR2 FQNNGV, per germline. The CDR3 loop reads CASSLGVGVRAGELFF. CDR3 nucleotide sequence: TGTGCCAGCAGCTTAGGGGTGGGAGTGAGAGCCGGGGAGCTGTTTTTT.

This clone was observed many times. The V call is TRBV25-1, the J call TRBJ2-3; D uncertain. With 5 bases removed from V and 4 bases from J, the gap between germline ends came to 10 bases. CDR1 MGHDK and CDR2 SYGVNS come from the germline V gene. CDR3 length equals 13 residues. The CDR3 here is CASSPRASDTQYF. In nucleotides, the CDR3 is TGTGCCAGCAGTCCCCGGGCCTCAGATACGCAGTATTTT.

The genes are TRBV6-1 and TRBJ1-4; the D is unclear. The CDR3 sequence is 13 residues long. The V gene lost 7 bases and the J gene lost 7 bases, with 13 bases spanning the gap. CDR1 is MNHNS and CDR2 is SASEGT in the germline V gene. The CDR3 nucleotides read TGTGCCAGCAAGGCAGGAAGTACTGAAAAACTGTTTTTT. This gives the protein CASKAGSTEKLFF.